A selection of T cell receptor beta chains follows, all from one sample in a study of blood T cell repertoires in COVID-19. TCRdb's copy holds only in-frame clones and misses some; the assay was immunoSEQ multiplex PCR. The sample has around 67,000 clones, roughly 77% seen once. Sequencing was carried out using peripheral blood. The receptors come from a woman aged 70 to 79 with acute or convalescent COVID-19. Each CDR3 is given with its conserved first and last residue. D genes are given only for firm matches. Not all rows give a size; the values are once, few, many and, for expanded clones, a class.

CDR3	DNA	D	V	J	size
CASSGEDRVGTEAFF	TGTGCCAGTAGCGGGGAAGACAGGGTGGGAACTGAAGCTTTCTTT	TRBD1	TRBV5-6	TRBJ1-1	few
CAGKDRDHNEQFF	TGTGCCGGGAAGGACAGGGACCACAATGAGCAGTTCTTC	TRBD1	TRBV28	TRBJ2-1	NA
CASSQGGNEQYF	TGTGCCAGCAGCCAAGGAGGAAACGAGCAGTACTTC	NA	TRBV3-1/TRBV3-2	TRBJ2-7	NA
CASSPQQDGSEAFF	TGTGCCAGCTCACCCCAACAGGATGGTTCTGAAGCTTTCTTT	NA	TRBV18	TRBJ1-1	NA
CATSRGGRTRYDTDTQYF	TGTGCCACCAGCAGGGGAGGAAGGACTAGATATGACACAGATACGCAGTATTTT	TRBD2	TRBV15	TRBJ2-3	NA
CSVPGLGKRGANVLTF	TGCAGCGTGCCAGGATTGGGAAAGCGGGGGGCCAACGTCCTGACTTTC	NA	TRBV29-1	TRBJ2-6	NA
CASTRGGYEQYF	TGTGCCAGCACCCGAGGGGGCTACGAGCAGTACTTC	NA	TRBV12-3/TRBV12-4	TRBJ2-7	few
CASSQRKPDRNTEAFF	TGCGCCAGCAGCCAACGAAAACCCGACAGGAACACTGAAGCTTTCTTT	NA	TRBV4-1	TRBJ1-1	few
CASTSQRNQPQHF	TGTGCCAGTACGTCACAGCGCAATCAGCCCCAGCATTTT	NA	TRBV19	TRBJ1-5	NA
CASSRDIQYGYTF	TGTGCCAGCTCCCGGGACATACAATATGGCTACACCTTC	NA	TRBV2	TRBJ1-2	NA
CASSSTQGMRNTIYF	TGTGCCAGCAGCTCAACCCAGGGTATGCGAAACACCATATATTTT	NA	TRBV9	TRBJ1-3	NA
CASRGQPYNSPLHF	TGTGCCAGCAGAGGACAGCCCTATAATTCACCCCTCCACTTT	NA	TRBV6-5	TRBJ1-6	NA
CASSLWAGVSNEQFF	TGTGCCAGCAGCTTGTGGGCGGGAGTGAGTAATGAGCAGTTCTTC	TRBD2	TRBV5-8	TRBJ2-1	NA
CASRQEGGTNEKLFF	TGTGCCAGCAGACAAGAGGGAGGAACTAATGAAAAACTGTTTTTT	NA	TRBV6-4	TRBJ1-4	NA
CASSPSGTEETQYF	TGCGCCAGCAGCCCATCCGGGACAGAAGAGACCCAGTACTTC	TRBD1	TRBV5-1	TRBJ2-5	once
CASGLDGGGEDEQYF	TGTGCCAGCGGCCTTGACGGGGGGGGCGAGGACGAGCAGTACTTC	TRBD2	TRBV4-2	TRBJ2-7	once
CASSSGQGKFIPLHF	TGTGCCAGCAGTTCGGGACAGGGAAAATTCATACCCCTCCACTTT	TRBD1	TRBV28	TRBJ1-6	NA
CASSSMTGTDQPQHF	TGTGCCAGCAGTTCGATGACAGGGACTGATCAGCCCCAGCATTTT	TRBD1	TRBV28	TRBJ1-5	NA
CASSDQDRGTYNEQFF	TGTGCCAGCAGTGACCAGGACAGGGGCACCTACAATGAGCAGTTCTTC	TRBD1	TRBV25-1	TRBJ2-1	NA
CATSDLAGGALGEQFF	TGTGCCACCAGTGATTTGGCGGGAGGGGCCCTTGGTGAGCAGTTCTTC	TRBD2	TRBV24-1	TRBJ2-1	NA
CASGRGQNNEKLFF	TGTGCTAGTGGTCGGGGACAGAATAATGAAAAACTGTTTTTT	TRBD1	TRBV12-5	TRBJ1-4	NA
CASSGWTPPYEQYF	TGTGCCAGCAGTGGATGGACACCTCCCTACGAGCAGTACTTC	NA	TRBV28	TRBJ2-7	once
CASSLSLAGVVEQFF	TGTGCCAGCAGCTTATCCCTAGCGGGAGTGGTTGAGCAGTTCTTC	TRBD2	TRBV7-3	TRBJ2-1	NA
CASSLGGTPTDTQYF	TGTGCCAGCAGTTTAGGGGGGACCCCCACAGATACGCAGTATTTT	NA	TRBV27	TRBJ2-3	NA
CASSLVGQGQGPQYF	TGCGCCAGCAGCTTGGTGGGACAGGGGCAAGGACCCCAGTACTTC	TRBD1	TRBV5-1	TRBJ2-5	NA
CASSLYQGETQYF	TGTGCCAGCAGCTTATACCAGGGAGAGACCCAGTACTTC	NA	TRBV7-9	TRBJ2-5	NA
CASSGGQPTNTGELFF	TGTGCCAGCAGTGGGGGACAGCCAACGAACACCGGGGAGCTGTTTTTT	TRBD1	TRBV6-1	TRBJ2-2	NA
CATSRDNRVAEKLFF	TGTGCCACCAGCAGAGATAACAGGGTAGCAGAAAAACTGTTTTTT	NA	TRBV15	TRBJ1-4	NA
CASSPGQGVDTQYF	TGTGCCAGCAGCCCGGGACAGGGGGTAGATACGCAGTATTTT	TRBD1	TRBV5-4	TRBJ2-3	NA
CASSRDIGGTEAFF	TGTGCCAGCAGCCGAGACATTGGGGGGACTGAAGCTTTCTTT	NA	TRBV14	TRBJ1-1	few
CASSQGRREGDTQYF	TGTGCCAGCAGCCAAGGAAGGCGGGAGGGAGATACGCAGTATTTT	TRBD2	TRBV3-1/TRBV3-2	TRBJ2-3	NA
CASARRNQPQHF	TGTGCCAGCGCTCGGAGAAATCAGCCCCAGCATTTT	NA	TRBV28	TRBJ1-5	few
CASRNNQGVVLYGYTF	TGTGCCAGTAGGAACAACCAGGGGGTCGTCCTCTATGGCTACACCTTC	TRBD1	TRBV19	TRBJ1-2	NA
CSVEPAGHFYNEQFF	TGCAGCGTTGAACCGGCAGGCCACTTCTACAATGAGCAGTTCTTC	NA	TRBV29-1	TRBJ2-1	NA
CASSQELDRDKGYTF	TGTGCCAGCAGCCAAGAACTAGACAGGGACAAGGGCTACACCTTC	TRBD1	TRBV7-8	TRBJ1-2	NA
CASLGQGNYEQYF	TGTGCCAGCCTCGGACAGGGGAACTACGAGCAGTACTTC	TRBD1	TRBV27	TRBJ2-7	NA
CASSSRTDYEQYF	TGTGCCAGCAGTTCCCGGACAGACTACGAGCAGTACTTC	NA	TRBV27	TRBJ2-7	NA
CASSPWTGGRPDQPQHF	TGTGCCAGCAGTCCCTGGACAGGGGGACGCCCCGATCAGCCCCAGCATTTT	TRBD1	TRBV6-2/TRBV6-3	TRBJ1-5	NA
CASSLEGQENYGYTF	TGCGCCAGCAGCTTGGAAGGCCAGGAAAACTATGGCTACACCTTC	NA	TRBV5-1	TRBJ1-2	NA
CASSPTGGVGNTIYF	TGTGCCAGCAGCCCGACAGGGGGCGTAGGAAACACCATATATTTT	TRBD1	TRBV5-4	TRBJ1-3	NA
CASSQDTRGGREKVRTDTQYF	TGTGCCAGCAGCCAAGATACAAGGGGTGGGCGGGAGAAGGTGAGAACAGATACGCAGTATTTT	TRBD2	TRBV3-1/TRBV3-2	TRBJ2-3	NA
CASSIYRTQLGRTNEKLFF	TGTGCCAGTAGTATATATCGGACTCAACTCGGCAGAACTAATGAAAAACTGTTTTTT	NA	TRBV19	TRBJ1-4	NA
CASSTDRLQAFSGNTIYF	TGTGCCAGTAGTACAGACAGACTTCAAGCCTTCTCTGGAAACACCATATATTTT	NA	TRBV19	TRBJ1-3	NA
CASSFEVGTGGNEQYF	TGCGCCAGCAGCTTTGAGGTCGGGACAGGAGGTAACGAGCAGTACTTC	TRBD1	TRBV5-1	TRBJ2-7	NA
CASSPGLADTGELFF	TGTGCCAGCAGCCCTGGACTAGCGGACACCGGGGAGCTGTTTTTT	TRBD2	TRBV7-8	TRBJ2-2	few
CASSRRGGASLNTEAFF	TGTGCCAGCAGCCGCCGCGGGGGGGCGAGTTTGAACACTGAAGCTTTCTTT	NA	TRBV5-5	TRBJ1-1	NA
CASTQQGLNTGELFF	TGTGCCAGCACCCAACAGGGATTGAACACCGGGGAGCTGTTTTTT	NA	TRBV7-2	TRBJ2-2	NA
CASSPRQGSQPQHF	TGTGCCAGCAGTCCCCGACAGGGGAGTCAGCCCCAGCATTTT	TRBD1	TRBV6-6	TRBJ1-5	NA
CASTRDSYEQYF	TGTGCCAGCACCAGGGACTCCTACGAGCAGTACTTC	NA	TRBV7-2	TRBJ2-7	NA
CASSQDLGARAGNEQFF	TGCGCCAGCAGCCAAGATCTAGGGGCTCGCGCTGGCAATGAGCAGTTCTTC	NA	TRBV4-3	TRBJ2-1	NA
CASSAGGPQETQYF	TGTGCCAGCAGCGCAGGGGGCCCCCAAGAGACCCAGTACTTC	TRBD1	TRBV9	TRBJ2-5	NA
CAGSGEELFF	TGTGCCGGGAGTGGCGAGGAGCTGTTTTTT	NA	TRBV7-9	TRBJ2-2	NA
CASSTGTDPTGELFF	TGTGCCAGCAGCACCGGGACAGACCCTACCGGGGAGCTGTTTTTT	TRBD1	TRBV5-4	TRBJ2-2	NA
CASSPTGKNTEAFF	TGTGCCAGCAGCCCGACAGGGAAAAACACTGAAGCTTTCTTT	TRBD1	TRBV3-1/TRBV3-2	TRBJ1-1	few